The source of this TCR beta chain is a study of control samples from healthy donors and cancer patients. Only in-frame clones appear in the TCRdb table, and some are missing; sequencing was by immunoSEQ multiplex PCR. The sample gives tens of thousands of clones, about 89% of which show up once; 7.5% to 8% is in the top ten. As to this clone: In the same sample, other DNA sequences code for this CDR3.

The CDR3 contains 15 residues. Trimming pared 0 bases from V and 1 base from J, leaving 12 bases between. Germline lookup yields CDR1 GTSNPN and CDR2 SVGIG (reference sequence). The sequence was obtained from a woman aged 55-70 years in good health. This rearrangement joins TRBV30 to TRBJ2-5; D possibly corresponds to TRBD2 (5 bases). The sample was blood. CDR3 region: CAWSVRGAGQETQYF. In DNA form, the CDR3 reads TGTGCCTGGAGTGTAAGAGGCGCGGGCCAAGAGACCCAGTACTTC.